This T cell receptor beta chain is from a study of early stage breast cancer tumors. This clone appeared a few times. What it recognizes is unknown. Study-wide results and limits: In about 90% of the 16 patients, blood comparison separated tumor from normal breast.

Each sample had two DNA replicates, 0.45 to 0.65 ug blood or around 1.5 ug tissue. Profiling relied on immunoSEQ multiplex PCR, and the TCRdb table lists in-frame clones only, not all of them. The repertoire holds 30,000 to 40,000 clones, with over 65% as singletons. Germline loops: CDR1 MGHRA, CDR2 YSYEKL. The CDR3 spans 14 residues. After removal of 4 bases from V and 6 bases from J, the junction contained 7 bases not matched to a gene. The clonotype comes from a person between 60 and 69 years old with breast cancer. The chain has TRBV4-1 and TRBJ2-7, with 9 bases identical to TRBD1. The sample consisted of blood. CDR3 region: CASSPGTGYLEQYF. CDR3 bases: TGCGCCAGCAGCCCAGGGACAGGGTATCTCGAGCAGTACTTC.